The sequence of this T cell receptor beta chain was determined in a study of blood T cell repertoires in COVID-19. Assay: immunoSEQ multiplex PCR; the TCRdb copy retains only in-frame clones and omits some. The repertoire holds over 130,000 clones, with around 81% as singletons. This sequence was found in a human donor in a cohort sampled during active COVID-19. Sequenced material: peripheral blood.

The CDR3 DNA reads TGTGCCAGCAGCGACCGCCTGACTAGCGGGGGGGCGGCAGATACGCAGTATTTT. Translation gives CASSDRLTSGGAADTQYF. The chain links TRBV9 to TRBJ2-3; TRBD2 aligns across 14 bases. The germline V gene has CDR1 SGDLS and CDR2 YYNGEE. V shed 3 bases, J shed 4 bases, and the junction held 10 bases outside the gene matches. The CDR3 has 18 residues.